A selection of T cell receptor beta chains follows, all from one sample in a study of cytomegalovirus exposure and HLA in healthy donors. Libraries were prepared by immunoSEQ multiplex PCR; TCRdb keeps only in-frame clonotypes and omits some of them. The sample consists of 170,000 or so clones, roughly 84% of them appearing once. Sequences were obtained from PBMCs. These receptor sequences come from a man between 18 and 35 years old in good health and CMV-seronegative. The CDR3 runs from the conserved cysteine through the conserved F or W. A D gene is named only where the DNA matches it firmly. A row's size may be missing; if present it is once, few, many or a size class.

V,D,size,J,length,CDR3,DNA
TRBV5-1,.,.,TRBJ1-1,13,CASSPGGNTEAFF,TGCGCCAGCAGCCCCGGTGGGAACACTGAAGCTTTCTTT
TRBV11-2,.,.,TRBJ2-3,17,CASSLEGRTRGTDTQYF,TGTGCCAGCAGCTTAGAGGGGCGGACACGGGGCACAGATACGCAGTATTTT
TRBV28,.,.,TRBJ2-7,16,CASSHPRGTSSYEQYF,TGTGCCAGCAGCCACCCCCGCGGCACCTCCTCCTACGAGCAGTACTTC
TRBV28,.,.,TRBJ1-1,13,CACSTEWNTEAFF,TGTGCCTGCAGCACCGAGTGGAACACTGAAGCTTTCTTT
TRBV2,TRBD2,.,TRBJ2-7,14,CAISRPSGDGEQYF,TGTGCCATCTCCAGGCCTAGCGGGGATGGGGAGCAGTACTTC
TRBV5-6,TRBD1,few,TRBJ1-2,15,CASSLGPTGGVGYTF,TGTGCCAGCAGCTTAGGGCCGACAGGGGGGGTTGGCTACACCTTC
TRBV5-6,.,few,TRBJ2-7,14,CASSSRTDSYEQYF,TGTGCCAGCAGCTCTAGGACAGACTCCTACGAGCAGTACTTC
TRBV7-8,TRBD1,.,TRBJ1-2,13,CASSLDRGDGYTF,TGTGCCAGCAGCTTAGACAGGGGGGATGGCTACACCTTC
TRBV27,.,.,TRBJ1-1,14,CASSLRGAATEAFF,TGTGCCAGCAGTCTGCGGGGTGCCGCGACTGAAGCTTTCTTT
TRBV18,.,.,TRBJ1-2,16,CASSPRFESVAHGYTF,TGTGCCAGCTCACCTCGATTCGAGAGTGTTGCGCATGGCTACACCTTC
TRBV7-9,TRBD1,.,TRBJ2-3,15,CASSLGQGGTDTQYF,TGTGCCAGCAGCTTAGGACAGGGAGGCACAGATACGCAGTATTTT
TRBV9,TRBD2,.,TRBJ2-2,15,CASSVGGGSWIELFF,TGTGCCAGCAGCGTAGGGGGGGGTTCGTGGATTGAGCTGTTTTTT
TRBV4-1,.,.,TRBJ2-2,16,CASSPWPRRDTGELFF,TGCGCCAGCAGCCCCTGGCCTCGACGGGACACCGGGGAGCTGTTTTTT
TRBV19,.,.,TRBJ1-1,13,CASSRGRNTEAFF,TGTGCCAGTAGTCGAGGGCGGAACACTGAAGCTTTCTTT
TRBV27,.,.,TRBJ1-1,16,CASSPIRGGRDTEAFF,TGTGCCAGCAGTCCCATTCGGGGGGGTAGAGACACTGAAGCTTTCTTT
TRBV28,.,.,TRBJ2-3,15,CASSFREASTDTQYF,TGTGCCAGCAGTTTCCGGGAAGCTAGCACAGATACGCAGTATTTT
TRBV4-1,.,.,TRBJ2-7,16,CASSQARGKIAYEQYF,TGCGCCAGCAGCCAAGCAAGGGGGAAAATTGCCTACGAGCAGTACTTC
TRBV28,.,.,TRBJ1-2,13,CASSFLGAYGYTF,TGTGCCAGCAGTTTTTTAGGGGCGTATGGCTACACCTTC
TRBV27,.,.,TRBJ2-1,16,CATKLRYSSSYNEQFF,TGTGCCACCAAACTCAGGTATTCAAGCTCCTACAATGAGCAGTTCTTC
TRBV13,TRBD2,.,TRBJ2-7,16,CASSLSLGLVRDEQYF,TGTGCCAGCAGCTTAAGTCTCGGACTAGTCAGGGACGAGCAGTACTTC
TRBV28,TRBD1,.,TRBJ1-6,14,CASSLTGEGSPLHF,TGTGCCAGCAGTTTGACAGGGGAGGGATCACCCCTCCACTTT
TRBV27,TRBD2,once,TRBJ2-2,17,CASSSSPGLANTGELFF,TGTGCCAGCAGTTCTAGCCCTGGACTAGCGAACACCGGGGAGCTGTTTTTT
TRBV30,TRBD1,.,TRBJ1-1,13,CAWSARPDREAFF,TGTGCCTGGAGTGCCCGACCGGACAGGGAAGCTTTCTTT
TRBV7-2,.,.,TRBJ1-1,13,CASSLEGGDLPFF,TGTGCCAGCAGCTTAGAGGGGGGGGATCTCCCTTTCTTT
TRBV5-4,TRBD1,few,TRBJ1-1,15,CASSLGGQGDTEAFF,TGTGCCAGCAGCTTGGGGGGACAGGGAGACACTGAAGCTTTCTTT
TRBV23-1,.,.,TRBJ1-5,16,CASSQSTLSSNQPQHF,TGCGCCAGCAGTCAATCCACCCTTAGTAGCAATCAGCCCCAGCATTTT
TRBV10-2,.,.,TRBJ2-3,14,CASKTSSSTDTQYF,TGCGCCAGCAAAACTAGCAGTAGCACAGATACGCAGTATTTT
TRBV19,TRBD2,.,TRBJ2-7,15,CASSILAGGSYEQYF,TGTGCCAGTAGTATCCTAGCGGGGGGTTCCTACGAGCAGTACTTC
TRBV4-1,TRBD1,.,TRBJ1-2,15,CASSQAGQGNYGYTF,TGCGCCAGCAGCCAAGCGGGACAGGGGAACTATGGCTACACCTTC
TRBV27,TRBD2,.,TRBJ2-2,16,CASSLAGTSYAGELFF,TGTGCCAGCAGTTTGGCTGGGACTAGCTACGCCGGGGAGCTGTTTTTT
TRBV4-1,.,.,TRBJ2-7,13,CASSQDGLAGQYF,TGCGCCAGCAGCCAAGACGGGTTGGCCGGGCAGTACTTC
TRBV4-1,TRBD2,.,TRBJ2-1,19,CASSQDGRSREAPRNEQFF,TGCGCCAGCAGCCAAGATGGGAGGAGCCGGGAGGCCCCTCGCAATGAGCAGTTCTTC
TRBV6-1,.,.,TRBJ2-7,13,CAGSGQPYYEQYF,TGTGCCGGGTCAGGGCAGCCTTACTACGAGCAGTACTTC
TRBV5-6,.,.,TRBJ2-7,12,CASSLSGSRQYF,TGTGCCAGCAGCTTGAGCGGCAGCAGGCAGTACTTC
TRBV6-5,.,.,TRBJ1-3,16,CASSYSRQSSGNTIYF,TGTGCCAGCAGTTACTCGAGGCAGAGCTCTGGAAACACCATATATTTT
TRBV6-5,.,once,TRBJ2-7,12,CATVGDFYEQYF,TGTGCTACGGTAGGGGATTTCTACGAGCAGTACTTC
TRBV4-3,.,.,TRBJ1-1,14,CASSQDNLNTEAFF,TGCGCCAGCAGCCAAGATAATCTAAACACTGAAGCTTTCTTT
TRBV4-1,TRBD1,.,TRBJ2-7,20,CASSPFWGQGAWSGSYEQYF,TGCGCCAGCAGCCCCTTTTGGGGACAGGGGGCATGGTCTGGCTCCTACGAGCAGTACTTC
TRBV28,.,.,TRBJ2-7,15,CASSPLGETYYEQYF,TGTGCCAGCAGTCCCCTTGGAGAGACCTACTACGAGCAGTACTTC
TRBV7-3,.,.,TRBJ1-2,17,CASSLDGAGVPNYGYTF,TGTGCCAGCAGCTTAGATGGTGCGGGGGTACCTAACTATGGCTACACCTTC
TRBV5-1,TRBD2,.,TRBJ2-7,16,CASSSASSGRNYEQYF,TGCGCCAGCAGCTCCGCTTCTAGCGGGAGGAACTACGAGCAGTACTTC
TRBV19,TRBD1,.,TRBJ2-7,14,CASRPDRAPYEQYF,TGTGCCAGTAGGCCCGACAGGGCACCCTACGAGCAGTACTTC
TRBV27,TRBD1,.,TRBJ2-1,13,CASSLTGWNEQFF,TGTGCCAGCAGTTTGACAGGGTGGAATGAGCAGTTCTTC
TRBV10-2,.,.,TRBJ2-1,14,CASSLTGAYNEQFF,TGCGCCAGCAGTTTGACAGGAGCCTACAATGAGCAGTTCTTC
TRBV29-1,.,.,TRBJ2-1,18,CSVEPGRPSGTGYNEQFF,TGCAGCGTCGAACCGGGGAGGCCTAGCGGGACAGGTTACAATGAGCAGTTCTTC
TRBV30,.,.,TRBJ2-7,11,CAWSMGPKQYF,TGTGCCTGGAGCATGGGGCCAAAGCAGTACTTC
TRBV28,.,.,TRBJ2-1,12,CASSGSLNEQFF,TGTGCCAGCAGTGGCTCCCTCAATGAGCAGTTCTTC
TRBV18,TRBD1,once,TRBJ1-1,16,CASSPPGQGGGTEAFF,TGTGCCAGCTCACCACCCGGACAGGGCGGAGGCACTGAAGCTTTCTTT
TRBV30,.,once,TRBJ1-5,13,CAWSSTVNQPQHF,TGTGCCTGGAGCTCGACAGTGAATCAGCCCCAGCATTTT
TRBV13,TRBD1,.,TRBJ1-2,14,CASSPQGGGYGYTF,TGTGCCAGCAGCCCCCAAGGGGGCGGCTATGGCTACACCTTC
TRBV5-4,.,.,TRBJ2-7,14,CASSLAGGSYEQYF,TGTGCCAGCAGCCTGGCCGGTGGGAGCTACGAGCAGTACTTC
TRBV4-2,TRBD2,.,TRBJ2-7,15,CASSDRLAGGSEQYF,TGTGCCAGCAGCGACCGACTAGCGGGGGGTAGCGAGCAGTACTTC
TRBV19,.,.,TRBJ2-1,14,CASSTLGTLNEQFF,TGTGCCAGTAGTACCTTGGGGACTCTCAATGAGCAGTTCTTC
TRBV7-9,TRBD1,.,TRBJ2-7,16,CASSVLRQGAFDEQYF,TGTGCCAGCAGCGTCCTTAGACAGGGGGCATTTGACGAGCAGTACTTC
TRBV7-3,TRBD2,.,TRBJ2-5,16,CASARGLAGSQETQYF,TGTGCCAGCGCAAGGGGGCTAGCGGGGAGCCAAGAGACCCAGTACTTC
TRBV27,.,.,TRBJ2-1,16,CASSLSERTETMKQFF,TGTGCCAGCAGTTTATCTGAGCGGACAGAAACAATGAAACAGTTCTTC
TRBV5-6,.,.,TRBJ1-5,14,CASSLWGLGQPQHF,TGTGCCAGCAGCTTGTGGGGGCTGGGTCAGCCCCAGCATTTT
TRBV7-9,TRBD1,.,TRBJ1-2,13,CASSSRTGSGYTF,TGTGCCAGCAGCTCGAGGACAGGGTCGGGCTACACCTTC
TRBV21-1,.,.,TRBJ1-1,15,CASSMLRTGPTEAFF,TGTGCCAGCAGCATGCTGAGGACAGGCCCCACTGAAGCTTTCTTT
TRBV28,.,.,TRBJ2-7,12,CATKTPSYEQYF,TGTGCCACTAAGACACCCTCCTACGAGCAGTACTTC